The 25 T cell receptor beta chains below come from one sample, sequenced in a study of blood T cell repertoires in COVID-19. Produced via immunoSEQ multiplex PCR; TCRdb's table is partial and in-frame only. The repertoire holds around 200,000 clones, 80% to 90% seen once, with around 5.7% in the top ten. Sample: peripheral blood. These receptors came from an elderly man with acute or convalescent COVID-19.

The chain has TRBV18 and TRBJ2-6, with a tentative D call TRBD1 (6 bases). Germline V lookup: CDR1 KGHSH, CDR2 LQKENI. The V end was cut by 6 bases, the J end by 4 bases, with 13 bases between. This CDR3 region has 15 residues. CDR3 residues: CASSPTGTGANVLTF. As DNA, the CDR3 is TGTGCCAGCTCCCCGACAGGTACCGGGGCCAACGTCCTGACTTTC.

CDR3 in amino acids: CASSSRRQGYNSPLHF. The DNA for the CDR3 is TGTGCCAGCAGTTCCCGCCGACAGGGCTATAATTCACCCCTCCACTTT. This sequence joins TRBV6-5 and TRBJ1-6; 7 positions match TRBD1. This CDR3 spans 16 amino acids. Germline values: CDR1 MNHEY, CDR2 SVGAGI. Trimming at V came to 4 bases and at J to 3 bases, leaving 6 bases not matched to a gene.

The chain carries TRBV7-8 and TRBJ2-1, with 8 bases aligning to TRBD1. With 3 bases clipped from V and 7 bases from J, the junction kept 11 bases outside the gene matches. Germline V lookup: CDR1 SGHVS, CDR2 FQNEAQ. The CDR3 spans 16 residues. The DNA of the CDR3 is TGTGCCAGCAGCTTTACCAGGACAGGGATGTTTAATGAGCAGTTCTTC. The encoded protein is CASSFTRTGMFNEQFF.

V gene TRBV6-5 combines with J gene TRBJ1-5, with D perhaps matching TRBD1 (6 bases). Trimming removed 10 bases from V and 6 bases from J, with 16 bases in between. Germline values: CDR1 MNHEY, CDR2 SVGAGI. The CDR3 is 13 residues long. CDR3 protein: CATAWGQGQPQHF. CDR3 bases: TGTGCCACCGCATGGGGGCAAGGTCAGCCCCAGCATTTT.

With respect to this clone: Within the sample, other DNA sequences also encode this same CDR3. The J gene is TRBJ2-3, the V gene TRBV11-3; TRBD1 matches 7 bases. There are 15 residues in the CDR3. In germline, CDR1 is SGHNT, CDR2 YENEEA. With 4 bases clipped from V and 1 base from J, the junction kept 5 bases outside the gene matches. CDR3 nucleotides: TGTGCCAGCAGCTCTACAGGGGACGGCACAGATACGCAGTATTTT. It yields the protein CASSSTGDGTDTQYF.

This rearrangement joins TRBV29-1 to TRBJ1-1, with D tentatively TRBD1 (6 bases). Germline V gives CDR1 SQVTM, CDR2 ANQGSEA. V dropped 1 base and J dropped 1 base, with 10 bases sitting between them. This CDR3 spans 14 amino acids. CDR3 in DNA: TGCAGCGTTGAAGGCAGGGGAAAGAACACTGAAGCTTTCTTT. Amino acids: CSVEGRGKNTEAFF.

The chain is built from TRBV5-8 and TRBJ2-1; 9 bases are a match to TRBD1. CDR3 size: 15 residues. V was clipped by 6 bases and J by 4 bases; unmatched bases: 8. CDR1 is SGHTS and CDR2 is YDEGEE in the germline V gene. CDR3 in amino acids: CASTRGTGWYNEQFF. The CDR3 DNA is TGTGCCAGCACTCGAGGGACAGGGTGGTACAATGAGCAGTTCTTC.

The chain is built from TRBV9 and TRBJ2-3; the match to TRBD2 covers 7 bases. Germline values: CDR1 SGDLS, CDR2 YYNGEE. J was trimmed by 4 bases and V by 3 bases; bases with no gene match: 8. The CDR3 sequence is 15 residues long. The CDR3 DNA follows: TGTGCCAGCAGCGGAAGCGGGGTGGTCGCAGATACGCAGTATTTT. Residues: CASSGSGVVADTQYF.

V usage is TRBV19 and J usage is TRBJ2-2; 8 nucleotides agree with TRBD1. CDR3 size: 14 residues. With V trimmed by 6 bases and J by 6 bases, 6 bases remained unmatched. The germline V gene has CDR1 LNHDA and CDR2 SQIVND (reference sequence). The chain's CDR3 is CASRPDRVPGELFF. The CDR3 bases are TGTGCCAGTAGGCCGGACAGGGTTCCCGGGGAGCTGTTTTTT.

The chain links TRBV19 to TRBJ2-2, with no clear D. The V and J ends lost 5 bases and 4 bases respectively, with 14 bases between them. The CDR3 loop spans 15 amino acids. The germline V gene has CDR1 LNHDA and CDR2 SQIVND (reference sequence). The CDR3 reads CASSPRVGPTGELFF. As DNA, the CDR3 is TGTGCCAGTAGTCCACGGGTGGGTCCCACCGGGGAGCTGTTTTTT.

This chain joins TRBV10-1 and TRBJ2-5, with D possibly being TRBD1 (5 bases). Per the germline V gene, CDR1 is WNHNN and CDR2 is SYGVQD (reference sequence). The CDR3 covers 14 residues. V was trimmed by 4 bases and J by 2 bases, leaving 11 bases between them. The CDR3 bases are TGCGCCAGCAGTGCCTTTGGGGCGCAAGAGACCCAGTACTTC. This sequence encodes CASSAFGAQETQYF.

The chain is built from TRBV7-8 and TRBJ2-7; 9 nucleotides agree with TRBD1. The CDR3 covers 17 residues. V lost 1 base, J lost 3 bases, and 10 bases stayed unmatched. Germline CDR1 and CDR2: SGHVS and FQNEAQ. This chain's CDR3 is CASSLVGGTGSFYEQYF. Here the CDR3 DNA reads TGTGCCAGCAGCTTAGTGGGGGGGACAGGGAGCTTCTACGAGCAGTACTTC.

The chain links TRBV18 to TRBJ1-4; TRBD1 might be the D (5 bases). CDR3 length: 15 amino acids. Germline V gene sequence: CDR1 KGHSH, CDR2 LQKENI. V lost 4 bases and J lost 0, with 9 bases in between. DNA of the CDR3: TGTGCCAGCTCACGCGGGACGACAACTAATGAAAAACTGTTTTTT. It translates to CASSRGTTTNEKLFF.

The chain employs TRBV24-1 and TRBJ2-2, with 7 nucleotides matching TRBD1. There are 18 residues in the CDR3. Germline V gene sequence: CDR1 KGHDR, CDR2 SFDVKD. The V gene end was trimmed by 4 bases and the J gene end by 3 bases; junction bases not matched to a gene: 13. This CDR3 is CATSEPVLGTVDTGELFF. DNA for the CDR3: TGTGCCACCAGTGAACCTGTACTCGGGACAGTGGACACCGGGGAGCTGTTTTTT.

The rearrangement uses TRBV7-6 and TRBJ2-3; D uncertain. V was clipped by 5 bases and J by 1 base, with 7 bases between them. Germline CDR1 and CDR2: SGHVS and FNYEAQ. The CDR3 totals 13 residues. The CDR3 here is CASSQRGTDTQYF. As DNA, the CDR3 is TGTGCCAGCAGCCAACGGGGCACAGATACGCAGTATTTT.

The gene calls are TRBV6-5 and TRBJ1-5; possible D gene TRBD1, 5 bases. The CDR3 runs 15 residues. Germline V gives CDR1 MNHEY, CDR2 SVGAGI. Trimming cost V 7 bases and J 4 bases, with 17 bases left between them. In DNA form, the CDR3 reads TGTGCCAGCACCCGAGAAGGGGTTGCAAATCAGCCCCAGCATTTT. It translates to CASTREGVANQPQHF.

This clone was seen a single time. The V and J genes are TRBV5-6 and TRBJ1-1; no firm D call. Germline V lookup: CDR1 SGHDT, CDR2 YYEEEE. This CDR3 has 12 residues. V lost 3 bases to trimming and J lost 3 bases, with 6 bases between them. The CDR3 DNA is TGTGCCAGCAGCTATGACTACACTGAAGCTTTCTTT. It specifies CASSYDYTEAFF. The full variable domain, its missing parts supplied by reference TRBV5-6 and TRBJ1-1, is DAGVTQSPTHLIKTRGQQVTLRCSPKSGHDTVSWYQQALGQGPQFIFQYYEEEERQRGNFPDRFSGHQFPNYSSELNVNALLLGDSALYLCASSYDYTEAFFGQGTRLTVV.

This chain connects TRBV7-8 to TRBJ2-3; 14 bases agree with TRBD2. The CDR3 consists of 17 residues. V lost 2 bases and J lost 4; bases outside the gene matches: 5. The germline CDR1 and CDR2 sequences are SGHVS and FQNEAQ. The CDR3 is CASSLRGGLAGADTQYF. DNA of the CDR3: TGTGCCAGCAGCTTAAGGGGGGGACTAGCGGGAGCAGATACGCAGTATTTT.

The chain carries TRBV30 and TRBJ2-7; 15 nucleotides match TRBD2. Trimming cost V 1 base and J 7 bases; bases outside gene matches: 5. This CDR3 has 15 amino acids. CDR1 GTSNPN and CDR2 SVGIG come from the germline V gene (reference sequence). The CDR3 DNA follows: TGTGCCTGGAGTGAGGGACTAGCGGGAGGAGGGGAGCAGTACTTC. It codes for CAWSEGLAGGGEQYF.

The chain joins TRBV30 to TRBJ2-1, with D possibly being TRBD1 (6 bases). CDR3 length: 12 amino acids. CDR1 and CDR2 from the germline V gene are GTSNPN and SVGIG (reference sequence). V shed 3 bases and J shed 8 bases, with 11 bases lying between them. CDR3 in amino acids: CAWSHRVDEQFF. The CDR3 DNA sequence: TGTGCCTGGAGCCACAGGGTCGATGAGCAGTTCTTC.

The V and J genes are TRBV19 and TRBJ1-2, with 7 bases lining up with TRBD1. There are 15 residues in the CDR3. Germline V lookup: CDR1 LNHDA, CDR2 SQIVND (reference sequence). Losses at the gene ends were 6 bases for V and 5 bases for J; bases not matched to a gene: 12. CDR3 residues: CASRPPTGIGYGYTF. The CDR3 nucleotides are TGTGCCAGTAGGCCACCGACAGGGATCGGGTATGGCTACACCTTC.

The rearrangement links TRBV18 to TRBJ2-5; the D is unclear. The CDR3 is 13 residues long. Germline CDR1 reads KGHSH; CDR2 reads LQKENI. The V end lost 5 bases, the J end lost 2 bases, and 9 bases lay between the germline ends. The CDR3 reads CASSETRQETQYF. The CDR3, as DNA: TGTGCCAGCTCAGAGACAAGACAAGAGACCCAGTACTTC.

This sequence joins TRBV11-1 and TRBJ2-3, with 8 bases lining up with TRBD2. From germline, CDR1 is SGHAT and CDR2 FQDESV (reference sequence). Trimming cost V 0 bases and J 4 bases; bases outside gene matches: 12. This CDR3 is 18 amino acids long. CDR3 bases: TGTGCCAGCAGCTTAGCGACGGGAGGGCTCCAGCTACCAGATACGCAGTATTTT. Translation: CASSLATGGLQLPDTQYF.

The chain carries TRBV6-5 and TRBJ2-2; a weak D match, TRBD2 (6 bases). Germline lookup yields CDR1 MNHEY and CDR2 SVGAGI. Trimming removed 0 bases at V and 1 base at J, with 9 bases between. The CDR3 covers 16 residues. The CDR3 nucleotides read TGTGCCAGCAGTTACTCGACTAGTCGGAACACCGGGGAGCTGTTTTTT. Its translation: CASSYSTSRNTGELFF.

This clone was detected once. The chain is built from TRBV6-6 and TRBJ2-7, with D possibly TRBD1 on 6 matching bases. CDR1 and CDR2 (germline): MNHNY, SVGAGI (reference sequence). The CDR3 has 14 amino acids. V dropped 7 bases and J dropped 3 bases, with 16 bases sitting between them. Here the CDR3 reads CASTPGQGHYEQYV. Written as DNA, the CDR3 is TGTGCCAGCACCCCCGGCCAGGGGCACTACGAGCAGTACGTC.